This T cell receptor beta chain was sequenced in a study of cytomegalovirus exposure and HLA in healthy donors. About the research overall: An early release of data contained tens of millions of unique TCRs, which came from HLA-typed donors. Study results and limitations: Later examination showed HLA-associated TCR beta chains had greater clonal expansion than equally common others.

The sample holds a few counts of this clone. The antigen is not known. Per germline, CDR1 SGHRS and CDR2 YFSETQ. This CDR3 comprises 14 residues. The ends lost 4 bases at V and 6 bases at J; junction bases unmatched: 4. PCR amplification relied on 60 Vbeta primers (plus 13 Jbeta primers). Method: immunoSEQ multiplex PCR; TCRdb's copy keeps in-frame clones and lacks some. The sample carries about 97,000 clones, 73% recorded once. The source material was PBMCs. The receptor comes from a middle-aged man in good health and CMV-seronegative. The rearrangement uses TRBV5-1 and TRBJ2-1; the match to TRBD2 covers 10 bases. The chain's CDR3 is CASSDRTSGNEQFF. CDR3 bases: TGCGCCAGCAGCGACCGGACTAGCGGCAATGAGCAGTTCTTC.